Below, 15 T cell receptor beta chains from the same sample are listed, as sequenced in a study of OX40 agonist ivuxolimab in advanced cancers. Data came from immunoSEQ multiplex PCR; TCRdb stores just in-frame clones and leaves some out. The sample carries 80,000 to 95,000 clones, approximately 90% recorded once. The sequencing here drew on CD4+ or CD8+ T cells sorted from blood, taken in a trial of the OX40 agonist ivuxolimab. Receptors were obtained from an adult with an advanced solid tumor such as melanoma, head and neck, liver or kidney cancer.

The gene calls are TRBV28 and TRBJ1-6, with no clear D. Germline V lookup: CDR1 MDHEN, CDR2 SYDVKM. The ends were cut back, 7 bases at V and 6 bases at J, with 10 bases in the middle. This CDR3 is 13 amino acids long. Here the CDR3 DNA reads TGTGCCAGCACTATCTTCTCTAATTCACCCCTCCACTTT. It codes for CASTIFSNSPLHF. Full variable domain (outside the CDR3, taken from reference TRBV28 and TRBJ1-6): DVKVTQSSRYLVKRTGEKVFLECVQDMDHENMFWYRQDPGLGLRLIYFSYDVKMKEKGDIPEGYSVSREKKERFSLILESASTNQTSMYLCASTIFSNSPLHFGNGTRLTVT.

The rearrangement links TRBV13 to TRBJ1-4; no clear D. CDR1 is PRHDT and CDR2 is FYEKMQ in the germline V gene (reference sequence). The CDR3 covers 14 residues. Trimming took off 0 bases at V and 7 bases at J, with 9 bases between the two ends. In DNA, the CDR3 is TGTGCCAGCAGCTTAGGCCCTCCAGGTGAAAAACTGTTTTTT. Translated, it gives CASSLGPPGEKLFF.

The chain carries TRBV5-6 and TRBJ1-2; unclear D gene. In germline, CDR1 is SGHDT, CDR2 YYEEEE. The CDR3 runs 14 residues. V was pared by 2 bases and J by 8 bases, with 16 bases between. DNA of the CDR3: TGTGCCAGCAGCTTACGGGGTACGAAAGGCGGCTACACCTTC. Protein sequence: CASSLRGTKGGYTF.

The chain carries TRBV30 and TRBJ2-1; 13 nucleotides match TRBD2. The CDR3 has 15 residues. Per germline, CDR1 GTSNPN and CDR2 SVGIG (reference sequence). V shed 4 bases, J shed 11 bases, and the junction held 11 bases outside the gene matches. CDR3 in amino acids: CAWKESGLAGIKQFF. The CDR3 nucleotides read TGTGCCTGGAAGGAATCGGGACTAGCGGGAATCAAGCAGTTCTTC. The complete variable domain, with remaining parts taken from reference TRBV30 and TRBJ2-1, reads SQTIHQWPATLVQPVGSPLSLECTVEGTSNPNLYWYRQAAGRGLQLLFYSVGIGQISSEVPQNLSASRPQDRQFILSSKKLLLSDSGFYLCAWKESGLAGIKQFFGPGTRLTVL.

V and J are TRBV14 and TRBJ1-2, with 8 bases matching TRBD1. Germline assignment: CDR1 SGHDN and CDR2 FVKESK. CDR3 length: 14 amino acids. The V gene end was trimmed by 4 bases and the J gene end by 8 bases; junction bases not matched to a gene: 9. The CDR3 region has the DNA TGTGCCAGCAGCCCGGACAGGGTTTTATGGGGCTACACCTTC. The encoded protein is CASSPDRVLWGYTF.

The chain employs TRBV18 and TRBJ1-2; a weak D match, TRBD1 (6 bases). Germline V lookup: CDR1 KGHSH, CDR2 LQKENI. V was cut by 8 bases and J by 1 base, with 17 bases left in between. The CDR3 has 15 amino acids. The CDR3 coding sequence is TGTGCCAGCACCAGAGCGGGGGCGAGTAACTATGGCTACACCTTC. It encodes CASTRAGASNYGYTF.

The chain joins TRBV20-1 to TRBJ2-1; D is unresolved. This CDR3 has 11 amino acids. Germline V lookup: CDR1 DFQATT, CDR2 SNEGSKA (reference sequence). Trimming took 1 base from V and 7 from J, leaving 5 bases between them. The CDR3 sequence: CSARGINEQFF. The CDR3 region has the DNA TGCAGTGCTAGAGGAATAAATGAGCAGTTCTTC.

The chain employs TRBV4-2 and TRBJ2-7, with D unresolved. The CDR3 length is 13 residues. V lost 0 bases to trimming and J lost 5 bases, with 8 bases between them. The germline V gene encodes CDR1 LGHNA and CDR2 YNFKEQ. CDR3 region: CASSQDFQDEQYF. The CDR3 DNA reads TGTGCCAGCAGCCAAGATTTTCAGGACGAGCAGTACTTC.

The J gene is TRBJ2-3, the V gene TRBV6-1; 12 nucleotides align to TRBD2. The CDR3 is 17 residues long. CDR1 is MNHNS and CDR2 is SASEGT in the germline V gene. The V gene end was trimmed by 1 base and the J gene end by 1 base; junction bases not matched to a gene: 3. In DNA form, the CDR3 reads TGTGCCAGCAGTGAAGGGGGACTAGCGGGCCGCACAGATACGCAGTATTTT. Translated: CASSEGGLAGRTDTQYF.

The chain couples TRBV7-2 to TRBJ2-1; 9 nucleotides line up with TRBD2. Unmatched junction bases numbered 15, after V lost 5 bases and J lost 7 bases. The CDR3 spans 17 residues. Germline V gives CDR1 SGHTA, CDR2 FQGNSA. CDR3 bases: TGTGCCAGCAGCCCCCAAGGGGGCGGGAGGGTCGGGAATGAGCAGTTCTTC. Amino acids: CASSPQGGGRVGNEQFF.

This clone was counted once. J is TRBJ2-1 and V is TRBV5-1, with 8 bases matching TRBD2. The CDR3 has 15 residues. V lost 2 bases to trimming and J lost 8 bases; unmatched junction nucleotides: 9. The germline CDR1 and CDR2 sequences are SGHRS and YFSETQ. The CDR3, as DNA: TGCGCCAGCAGCTTCTACGGGAGGGCCGGAGATGAGCAGTTCTTC. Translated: CASSFYGRAGDEQFF.

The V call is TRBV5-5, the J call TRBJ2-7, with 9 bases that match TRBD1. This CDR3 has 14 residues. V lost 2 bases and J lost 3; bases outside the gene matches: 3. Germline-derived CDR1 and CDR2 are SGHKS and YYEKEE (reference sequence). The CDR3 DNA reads TGTGCCAGCAGCTTTGGGACAGGGAACTACGAGCAGTACTTC. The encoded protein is CASSFGTGNYEQYF.

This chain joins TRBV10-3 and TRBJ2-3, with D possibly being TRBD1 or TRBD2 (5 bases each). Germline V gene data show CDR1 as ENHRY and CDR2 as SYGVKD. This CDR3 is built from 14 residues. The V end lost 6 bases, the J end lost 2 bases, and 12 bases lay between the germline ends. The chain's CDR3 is CAIRGTADTDTQYF. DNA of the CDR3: TGTGCCATCAGGGGGACGGCCGACACAGATACGCAGTATTTT.

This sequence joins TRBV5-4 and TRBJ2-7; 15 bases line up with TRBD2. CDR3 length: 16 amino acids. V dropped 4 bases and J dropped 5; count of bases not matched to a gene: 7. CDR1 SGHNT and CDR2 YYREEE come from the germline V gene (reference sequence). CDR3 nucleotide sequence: TGTGCCAGCAGCCCCGGACTAGCGGGAGGGCCCCACGAGCAGTACTTC. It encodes CASSPGLAGGPHEQYF.

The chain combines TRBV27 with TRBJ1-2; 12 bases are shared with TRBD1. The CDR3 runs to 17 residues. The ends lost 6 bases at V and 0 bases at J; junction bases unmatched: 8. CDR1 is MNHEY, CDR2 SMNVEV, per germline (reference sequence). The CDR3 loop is CASSSGDRGLSNYGYTF. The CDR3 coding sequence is TGTGCCAGCAGCTCGGGGGACAGGGGGCTTTCTAACTATGGCTACACCTTC.